A single sample is the source of the 24 T cell receptor beta chains below, sequenced in a study of immune evolution from preneoplasia to lung adenocarcinoma. Repertoires were generated with immunoSEQ multiplex PCR, while TCRdb's copy carries only in-frame clones and drops some. The sample consists of around 14,000 clones, approximately 77% of them appearing once. The sequenced material came from FFPE minimally invasive lung adenocarcinoma tissue. The receptors stem from a person aged 55-79 years with lung adenocarcinoma.

The chain is built from TRBV5-4 and TRBJ2-7; 8 bases fit TRBD2. Trimming cost V 4 bases and J 2 bases; bases outside gene matches: 8. Looked up from germline, CDR1 is SGHNT and CDR2 is YYREEE (reference sequence). The CDR3 runs 15 residues. As DNA, the CDR3 is TGTGCCAGCAGCCCGGGACTAGTAGGCCCCTACGAGCAGTACTTC. It specifies CASSPGLVGPYEQYF.

This clone was seen a handful of times. The chain carries TRBV7-3 and TRBJ2-3, with TRBD1 matching over 7 bases. Trimming cost V 1 base and J 2 bases; bases outside gene matches: 3. The germline V gene has CDR1 SGHTA and CDR2 FQGTGA. The CDR3 totals 15 residues. As DNA, the CDR3 is TGTGCCAGCAGCTTAAACGGACAGGTCACAGATACGCAGTATTTT. It codes for CASSLNGQVTDTQYF.

This clone showed up just a few times. Here the CDR3 DNA reads TGTGCCAGTAGTAGCCTTGTATCGAGGGGGCTTGGTCAGCCCCAGCATTTT. Protein product: CASSSLVSRGLGQPQHF. The rearrangement joins TRBV19 to TRBJ1-5; TRBD1 matches at 7 bases. This CDR3 is built from 17 residues. The germline CDR1 and CDR2 sequences are LNHDA and SQIVND (reference sequence). The junction had 15 bases not matched to a gene; V was cut back by 4 bases and J by 6 bases. The whole variable domain, remainder taken from reference TRBV19 and TRBJ1-5, is DGGITQSPKYLFRKEGQNVTLSCEQNLNHDAMYWYRQDPGQGLRLIYYSQIVNDFQKGDIAEGYSVSREKKESFPLTVTSAQKNPTAFYLCASSSLVSRGLGQPQHFGDGTRLSIL.

This chain joins TRBV6-5 and TRBJ2-2, with 7 bases fitting TRBD2. The V gene end was trimmed by 6 bases and the J gene end by 3 bases; junction bases not matched to a gene: 4. The CDR3 covers 14 residues. Germline V gives CDR1 MNHEY, CDR2 SVGAGI. CDR3 DNA sequence: TGTGCCAGCAGACCGGGACTATACACCGGGGAGCTGTTTTTT. It is translated as CASRPGLYTGELFF.

The chain combines TRBV18 with TRBJ1-3, with 9 bases fitting TRBD1. The germline CDR1 and CDR2 sequences are KGHSH and LQKENI. This CDR3 is built from 13 residues. With 6 bases clipped from V and 10 bases from J, the junction kept 7 bases outside the gene matches. This chain's CDR3 is CASSLDRGLTIYF. For the CDR3, the DNA is TGTGCCAGCTCCCTCGACAGGGGGTTAACCATATATTTT.

The chain combines TRBV6-4 with TRBJ1-6; D unclear. The CDR3 consists of 12 residues. The ends were cut back, 7 bases at V and 16 bases at J, with 17 bases in the middle. The V gene's germline CDR1 is MRHNA and CDR2 SNTAGT. The DNA of the CDR3 is TGTGCCAGCACCTCGGTCCCTCGACAACTCCACTTT. Its translation is CASTSVPRQLHF.

The chain uses TRBV9 and TRBJ2-7, with D possibly TRBD2 on 5 matching bases. This CDR3 comprises 15 residues. V gave up 4 bases and J gave up 2 bases, with 16 bases separating them. The germline CDR1 and CDR2 sequences are SGDLS and YYNGEE. The CDR3 DNA is TGTGCCAGCAGCCCCGGGATGGGGTTAACCTACGAGCAGTACTTC. It encodes CASSPGMGLTYEQYF.

The DNA of the CDR3 is TGTGCCAGCAGCTTGGCACAGGGGGACCACAACTACACCTTC. Its translation is CASSLAQGDHNYTF. The chain employs TRBV11-2 and TRBJ1-2; the match to TRBD1 covers 8 bases. V lost 3 bases, J lost 10 bases, and 10 bases stayed unmatched. This CDR3 is 14 amino acids long. CDR1 SGHAT and CDR2 FQNNGV come from the germline V gene.

The chain combines TRBV5-1 with TRBJ2-7; D perhaps matches TRBD1 (6 bases). The V and J ends lost 4 bases and 4 bases respectively, with 15 bases between them. The CDR3 loop spans 14 amino acids. Germline V lookup: CDR1 SGHRS, CDR2 YFSETQ. CDR3 sequence: CASSLRTARYEQYF. CDR3 nucleotides: TGCGCCAGCAGCCTACGGACAGCCAGATACGAGCAGTACTTC.

CDR3 amino acids: CASSLSGGAWDTQYF. The CDR3, as DNA: TGCGCCAGCAGCTTAAGCGGCGGGGCCTGGGATACGCAGTATTTT. The J gene is TRBJ2-3, the V gene TRBV5-1, with a tentative D call TRBD2 (6 bases). Germline V gives CDR1 SGHRS, CDR2 YFSETQ. The CDR3 length is 15 residues. V shed 2 bases and J shed 6 bases, with 16 bases lying between them.

The chain uses TRBV6-6 and TRBJ1-1; TRBD1 is a possible D gene (6 bases). V shed 5 bases and J shed 8 bases, with 15 bases lying between them. The length of the CDR3 is 13 residues. Germline assignment: CDR1 MNHNY and CDR2 SVGAGI (reference sequence). CDR3 nucleotides: TGTGCCAGCAGTAATAACGACAGGAGAGAAGCTTTCTTT. Encoded protein: CASSNNDRREAFF.

The chain carries TRBV4-1 and TRBJ1-5; no clear D. The ends were cut back, 1 base at V and 6 bases at J, with 10 bases in the middle. The CDR3 extends over 14 amino acids. Germline V gene sequence: CDR1 MGHRA, CDR2 YSYEKL. CDR3 sequence reads: CASSQAGYGQPQHF. In DNA, the CDR3 is TGCGCCAGCAGCCAAGCGGGGTACGGTCAGCCCCAGCATTTT.

V is TRBV9 and J is TRBJ2-7, with D possibly being TRBD2 (6 bases). This CDR3 has 14 residues. Germline V gene lookup returns CDR1 SGDLS and CDR2 YYNGEE. V was cut by 2 bases and J by 7 bases, with 16 bases left in between. The CDR3 spells CASSVGTSLGEQYF. The DNA for the CDR3 is TGTGCCAGCAGCGTCGGGACTTCCCTGGGAGAGCAGTACTTC.

The chain links TRBV11-3 to TRBJ2-2, with 7 bases matching TRBD1. The CDR3 loop spans 15 amino acids. The germline CDR1 and CDR2 sequences are SGHNT and YENEEA. Trimming took 5 bases from V and 4 from J; bases not matched to a gene: 7. In DNA form, the CDR3 reads TGTGCCAGCAGCACGGACAGGTCTCCCACCGGGGAGCTGTTTTTT. Protein sequence: CASSTDRSPTGELFF.

The chain uses TRBV4-1 and TRBJ2-5; 8 positions agree with TRBD2. V was clipped by 0 bases and J by 5 bases; unmatched bases: 11. From germline, CDR1 is MGHRA and CDR2 YSYEKL. The CDR3 has 17 amino acids. The CDR3 nucleotides are TGCGCCAGCAGCCAAGAAAGGGCAGCGGGAGTCTCGGAGACCCAGTACTTC. Translating gives CASSQERAAGVSETQYF.

This chain joins TRBV29-1 and TRBJ1-1, with a weak D call TRBD1 (6 bases). Germline-derived CDR1 and CDR2 are SQVTM and ANQGSEA. Trimming left V 4 bases short and J 4 bases short, with 16 bases between. This CDR3 is 14 amino acids long. In nucleotides, the CDR3 is TGCAGCGTTGTTGTAGGGGGTACGGGCACTGAAGCTTTCTTT. Translation: CSVVVGGTGTEAFF.

The V call is TRBV4-1, the J call TRBJ2-7; the D is unclear. Germline loops: CDR1 MGHRA, CDR2 YSYEKL. This CDR3 is 13 amino acids long. V lost 3 bases, J lost 4 bases, and 10 bases lay in between. In nucleotides, the CDR3 is TGCGCCAGCAGCCACCAGGCCCGATACGAGCAGTACTTC. It is translated as CASSHQARYEQYF.

The chain carries TRBV7-9 and TRBJ2-2; 9 bases agree with TRBD1. J lost 7 bases, V lost 4 bases, and 10 bases had no gene match. CDR1 is SEHNR and CDR2 is FQNEAQ in the germline V gene (reference sequence). The CDR3 sequence is 16 residues long. The CDR3 reads CASSSQTGGLVGELFF. The CDR3 DNA is TGTGCCAGCAGCTCTCAGACAGGGGGTTTGGTCGGGGAGCTGTTTTTT.

The CDR3 DNA sequence: TGCGCCAGCAGCTTGACAGGGAGCGGAAACACCATATATTTT. Encoded protein: CASSLTGSGNTIYF. The chain couples TRBV5-1 to TRBJ1-3, with D possibly TRBD1 on 6 matching bases. The V end was cut by 1 base, the J end by 4 bases, with 9 bases between. CDR1 is SGHRS and CDR2 is YFSETQ in the germline V gene. The CDR3 sequence is 14 residues long.

The chain combines TRBV4-3 with TRBJ1-6, with no clear D. The ends were cut back, 0 bases at V and 5 bases at J, with 8 bases in the middle. CDR3 length equals 15 residues. Germline CDR1 reads LGHNA; CDR2 reads YSLEER. DNA for the CDR3: TGCGCCAGCAGCCAAGATCTCAGTAATAATTCACCCCTCCACTTT. This sequence encodes CASSQDLSNNSPLHF.

The chain links TRBV28 to TRBJ1-2, with 7 bases that match TRBD1. CDR3 length equals 12 residues. Germline trimming cut 6 bases from V and 3 bases from J; bases unmatched to any gene: 1. The germline V gene has CDR1 MDHEN and CDR2 SYDVKM. The CDR3 DNA reads as TGTGCCAGCAGCAGGGGGGACTATGGCTACACCTTC. Its translation: CASSRGDYGYTF.

The chain has TRBV10-3 and TRBJ2-4; TRBD2 might be the D (6 bases). Trimming shortened V by 4 bases and J by 3 bases, and 16 bases separated the two germline ends. There are 16 residues in the CDR3. Per germline, CDR1 ENHRY and CDR2 SYGVKD. The CDR3 nucleotides are TGTGCCATCAGTGGGGGGGTGCGGAGTGGCAAAAACATTCAGTACTTC. This codes for CAISGGVRSGKNIQYF.

The gene calls are TRBV6-5 and TRBJ2-2; maybe TRBD2 (6 bases). This CDR3 contains 15 residues. Trimming left V 6 bases short and J 4 bases short, with 15 bases between. The germline V gene encodes CDR1 MNHEY and CDR2 SVGAGI. Written as DNA, the CDR3 is TGTGCCAGCAGAATCGGAGGGGTAGGCACCGGGGAGCTGTTTTTT. Translating it yields CASRIGGVGTGELFF.

CDR3 amino acids: CASSSGGGIEQYF. CDR3 in DNA: TGTGCCAGCAGCTCCGGCGGGGGCATCGAGCAGTACTTC. The chain links TRBV6-5 to TRBJ2-7, with D perhaps matching TRBD2 (7 bases). The CDR3 extends over 13 amino acids. V lost 6 bases to trimming and J lost 6 bases, with 15 bases between them. CDR1 is MNHEY, CDR2 SVGAGI, per germline.